This T cell receptor beta chain was retrieved from a study of blood T cell repertoires in COVID-19. About the study: Samples representing acute and convalescent COVID-19 were sourced from the United States, Italy and Spain. The cDNA or gDNA used as material had been derived from T cells, B-cell-depleted T cells, or PBMCs.

Profiling relied on immunoSEQ multiplex PCR, and the TCRdb table lists in-frame clones only, not all of them. The profile covers 26,000 or so clones, with 90% appearing a single time and roughly 7.6% taken by the ten largest. V lost 8 bases, J lost 1 base, and 14 bases lay in between. From germline, CDR1 is LGHNA and CDR2 YNFKEQ. The CDR3 consists of 15 residues. This sequence was found in a human donor in a cohort sampled during active COVID-19. The V call is TRBV4-2, the J call TRBJ2-2; the D gene is possibly TRBD1 (6 bases). Sequencing was carried out using peripheral blood. Here the CDR3 DNA reads TGTGCCAGCGGCCTCCGCAGGGGGAACACCGGGGAGCTGTTTTTT. Protein sequence: CASGLRRGNTGELFF.